The subject of this entry is one TCR beta chain. Its specificity is not known. This entry is derived from a study of CD8 T cells in ankylosing spondylitis. This CDR3 contains 14 residues. The germline V gene has CDR1 MNHEY and CDR2 SVGAGI. The V gene end was trimmed by 2 bases and the J gene end by 4 bases; junction bases not matched to a gene: 4. Findings of the study overall: According to the report, clones linked to the disease were significantly enriched in matched synovial fluid samples taken from ankylosing spondylitis patients. Several of the motif variants were reported before in synovial fluid and blood from reactive arthritis. With a CD8+ phenotype, disease-linked clones were relatively rare in peripheral blood. In ankylosing spondylitis blood, a motif of fewer than 10 highly homologous TCR beta variants appeared characteristic.

Scientists made TCR beta libraries using quantitative 5'-RACE with molecular barcodes. MiXCR, applied by TCRdb to the 5' RACE reads, yields one record per CDR3 protein. The data show under 950,000 distinct CDR3 sequences, with under 20% seen just once and 15% to 20% held by the top ten. This TCR derives from a male donor with ankylosing spondylitis. The sequenced sample was blood, either unsorted or a sorted T cell fraction (not recorded which). This chain links TRBV6-5 with TRBJ1-2; 7 nucleotides align to TRBD1. CDR3 DNA: TGTGCCAGCAGTTACGTACAGGGGAGCTATGGCTACACCTTC. The encoded protein is CASSYVQGSYGYTF.